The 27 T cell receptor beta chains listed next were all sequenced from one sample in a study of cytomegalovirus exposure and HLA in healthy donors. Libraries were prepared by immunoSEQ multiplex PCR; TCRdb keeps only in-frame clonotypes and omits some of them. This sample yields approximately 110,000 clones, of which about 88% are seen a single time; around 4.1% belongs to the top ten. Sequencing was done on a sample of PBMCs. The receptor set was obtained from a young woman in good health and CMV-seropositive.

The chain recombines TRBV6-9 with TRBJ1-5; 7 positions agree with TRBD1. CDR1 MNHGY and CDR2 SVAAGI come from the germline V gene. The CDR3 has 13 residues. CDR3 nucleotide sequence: TGTGCTGCACAAGGGGGCGGCAATCAGCCCCAGCATTTT. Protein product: CAAQGGGNQPQHF.

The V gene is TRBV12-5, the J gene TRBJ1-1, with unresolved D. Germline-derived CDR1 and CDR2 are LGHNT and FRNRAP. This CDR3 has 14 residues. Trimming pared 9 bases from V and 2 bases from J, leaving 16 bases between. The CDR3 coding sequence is TGTGCTAGCAGGTTTCGAACCTTCAACACTGAAGCTTTCTTT. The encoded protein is CASRFRTFNTEAFF.

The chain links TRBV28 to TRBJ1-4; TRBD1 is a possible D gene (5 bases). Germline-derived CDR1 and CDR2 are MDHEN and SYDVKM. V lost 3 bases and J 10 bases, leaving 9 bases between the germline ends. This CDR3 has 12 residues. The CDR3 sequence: CASSFGRGKLFF. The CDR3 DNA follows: TGTGCCAGCAGTTTTGGGAGGGGAAAACTGTTTTTT. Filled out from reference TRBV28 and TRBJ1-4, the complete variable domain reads DVKVTQSSRYLVKRTGEKVFLECVQDMDHENMFWYRQDPGLGLRLIYFSYDVKMKEKGDIPEGYSVSREKKERFSLILESASTNQTSMYLCASSFGRGKLFFGSGTQLSVL.

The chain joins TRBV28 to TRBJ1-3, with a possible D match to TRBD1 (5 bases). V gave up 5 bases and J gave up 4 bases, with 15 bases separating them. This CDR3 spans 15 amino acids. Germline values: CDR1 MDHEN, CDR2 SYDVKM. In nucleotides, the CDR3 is TGTGCCAGCAGTCTCGTGGGGGGTTCAGGAAACACCATATATTTT. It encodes CASSLVGGSGNTIYF.

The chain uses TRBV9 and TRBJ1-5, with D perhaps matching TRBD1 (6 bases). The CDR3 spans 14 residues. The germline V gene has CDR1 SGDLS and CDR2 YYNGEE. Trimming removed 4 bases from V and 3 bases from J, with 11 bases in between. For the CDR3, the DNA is TGTGCCAGCAGCCGCGGGGGGCCCAATCAGCCCCAGCATTTT. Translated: CASSRGGPNQPQHF. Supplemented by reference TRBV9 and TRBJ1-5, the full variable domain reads DSGVTQTPKHLITATGQRVTLRCSPRSGDLSVYWYQQSLDQGLQFLIQYYNGEERAKGNILERFSAQQFPDLHSELNLSSLELGDSALYFCASSRGGPNQPQHFGDGTRLSIL.

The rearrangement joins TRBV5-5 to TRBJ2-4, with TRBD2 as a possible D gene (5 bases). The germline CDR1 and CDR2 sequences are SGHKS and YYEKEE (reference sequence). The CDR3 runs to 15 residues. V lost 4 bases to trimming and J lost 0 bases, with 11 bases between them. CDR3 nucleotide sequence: TGTGCCAGCAGCCAGGACGGGATAGCCAAAAACATTCAGTACTTC. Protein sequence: CASSQDGIAKNIQYF.

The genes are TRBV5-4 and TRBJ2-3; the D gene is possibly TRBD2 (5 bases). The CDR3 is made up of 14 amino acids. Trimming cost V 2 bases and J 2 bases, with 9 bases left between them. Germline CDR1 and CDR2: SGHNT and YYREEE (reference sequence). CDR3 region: CASSFVGVTDTQYF. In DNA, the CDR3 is TGTGCCAGCAGCTTTGTGGGAGTCACAGATACGCAGTATTTT. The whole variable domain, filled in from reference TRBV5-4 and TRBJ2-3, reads ETGVTQSPTHLIKTRGQQVTLRCSSQSGHNTVSWYQQALGQGPQFIFQYYREEENGRGNFPPRFSGLQFPNYSSELNVNALELDDSALYLCASSFVGVTDTQYFGPGTRLTVL.

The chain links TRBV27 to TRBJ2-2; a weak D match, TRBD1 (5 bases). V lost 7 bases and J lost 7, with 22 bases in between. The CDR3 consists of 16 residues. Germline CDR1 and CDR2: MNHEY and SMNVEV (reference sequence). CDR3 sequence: CASTLLVPLGVGELFF. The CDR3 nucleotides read TGTGCCAGCACCCTGTTGGTACCCTTAGGGGTCGGGGAGCTGTTTTTT.

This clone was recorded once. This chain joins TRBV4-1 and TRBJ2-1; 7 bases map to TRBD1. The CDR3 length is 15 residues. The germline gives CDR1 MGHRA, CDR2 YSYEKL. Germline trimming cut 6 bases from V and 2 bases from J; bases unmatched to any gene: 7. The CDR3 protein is CASSQPGQPYNEQFF. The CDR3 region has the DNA TGCGCCAGCAGTCAACCGGGACAGCCCTACAATGAGCAGTTCTTC.

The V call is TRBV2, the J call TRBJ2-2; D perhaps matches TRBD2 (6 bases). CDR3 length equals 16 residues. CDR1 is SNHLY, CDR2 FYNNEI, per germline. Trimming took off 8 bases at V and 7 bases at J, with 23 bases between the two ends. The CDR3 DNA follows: TGTGCCAGCCAACCAGTCGGTTTTTCGGAGGGCGGGGAGCTGTTTTTT. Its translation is CASQPVGFSEGGELFF.

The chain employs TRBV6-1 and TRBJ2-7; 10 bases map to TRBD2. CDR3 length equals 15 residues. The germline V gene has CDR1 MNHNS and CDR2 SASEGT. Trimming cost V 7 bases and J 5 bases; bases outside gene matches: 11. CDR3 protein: CASTILAGVVDEQYF. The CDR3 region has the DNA TGTGCCAGCACCATCCTAGCGGGAGTGGTTGACGAGCAGTACTTC.

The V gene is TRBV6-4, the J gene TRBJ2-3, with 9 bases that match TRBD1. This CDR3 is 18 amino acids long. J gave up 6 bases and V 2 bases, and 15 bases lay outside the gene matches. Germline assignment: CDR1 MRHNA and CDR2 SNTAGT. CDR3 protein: CASSDPPGTGCPFDTQYF. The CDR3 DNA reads TGTGCCAGCAGTGACCCTCCCGGGACAGGGTGTCCCTTCGATACGCAGTATTTT.

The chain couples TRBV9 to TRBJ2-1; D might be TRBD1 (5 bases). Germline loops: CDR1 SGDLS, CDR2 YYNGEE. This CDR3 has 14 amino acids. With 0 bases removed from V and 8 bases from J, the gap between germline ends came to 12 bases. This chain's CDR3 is CASSVGLQGYEQFF. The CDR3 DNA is TGTGCCAGCAGCGTAGGACTCCAGGGTTATGAGCAGTTCTTC.

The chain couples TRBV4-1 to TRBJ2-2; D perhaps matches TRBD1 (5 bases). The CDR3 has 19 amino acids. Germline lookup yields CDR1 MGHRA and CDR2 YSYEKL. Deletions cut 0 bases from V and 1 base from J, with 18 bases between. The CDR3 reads CASSQEGPQGWGNTGELFF. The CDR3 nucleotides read TGCGCCAGCAGCCAAGAGGGTCCCCAGGGCTGGGGGAACACCGGGGAGCTGTTTTTT.

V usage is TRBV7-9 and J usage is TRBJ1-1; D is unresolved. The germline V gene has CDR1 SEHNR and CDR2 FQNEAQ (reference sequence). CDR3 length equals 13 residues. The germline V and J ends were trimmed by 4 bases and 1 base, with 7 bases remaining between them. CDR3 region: CASSSPGNTEAFF. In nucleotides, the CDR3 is TGTGCCAGCAGCTCCCCGGGGAACACTGAAGCTTTCTTT.

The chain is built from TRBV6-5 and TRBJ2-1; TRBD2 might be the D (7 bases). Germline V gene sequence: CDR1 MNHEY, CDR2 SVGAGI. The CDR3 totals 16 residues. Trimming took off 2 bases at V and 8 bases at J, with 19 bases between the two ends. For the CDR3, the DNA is TGTGCCAGCAGTTACGCTCCTCCTAGGGGGGGGGATGAGCAGTTCTTC. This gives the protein CASSYAPPRGGDEQFF.

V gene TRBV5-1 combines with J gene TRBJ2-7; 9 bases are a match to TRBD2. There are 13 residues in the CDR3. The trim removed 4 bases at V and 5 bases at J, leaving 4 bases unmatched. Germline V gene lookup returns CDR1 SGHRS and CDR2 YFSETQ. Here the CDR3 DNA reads TGCGCCAGCAGCCCCTGGACTAGCGACGAGCAGTACTTC. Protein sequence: CASSPWTSDEQYF.

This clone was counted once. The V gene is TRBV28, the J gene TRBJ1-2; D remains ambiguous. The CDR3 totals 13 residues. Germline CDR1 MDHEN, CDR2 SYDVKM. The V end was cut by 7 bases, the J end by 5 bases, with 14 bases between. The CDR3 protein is CASNLNRDYGYTF. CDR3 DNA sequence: TGTGCCAGCAACCTAAACCGGGATTATGGCTACACCTTC.

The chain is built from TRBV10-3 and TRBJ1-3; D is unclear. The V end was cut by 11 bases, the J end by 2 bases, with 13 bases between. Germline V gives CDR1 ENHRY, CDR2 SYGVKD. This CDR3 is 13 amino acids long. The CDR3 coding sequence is TGTGCCGCCTGGGGAGGAGCTGGAAACACCATATATTTT. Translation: CAAWGGAGNTIYF.

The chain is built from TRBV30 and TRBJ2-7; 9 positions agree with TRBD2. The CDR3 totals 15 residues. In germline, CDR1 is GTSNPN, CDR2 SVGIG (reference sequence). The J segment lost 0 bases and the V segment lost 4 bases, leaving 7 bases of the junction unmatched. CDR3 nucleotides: TGTGCCTGGACTAGCGGGGTAGACCTCTCCTACGAGCAGTACTTC. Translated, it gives CAWTSGVDLSYEQYF.

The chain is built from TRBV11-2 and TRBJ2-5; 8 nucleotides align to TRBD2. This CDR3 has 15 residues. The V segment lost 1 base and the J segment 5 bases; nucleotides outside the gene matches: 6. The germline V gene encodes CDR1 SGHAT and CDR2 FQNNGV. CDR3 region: CASSLAGGALETQYF. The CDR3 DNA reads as TGTGCCAGCAGCTTAGCGGGGGGGGCCTTGGAGACCCAGTACTTC.

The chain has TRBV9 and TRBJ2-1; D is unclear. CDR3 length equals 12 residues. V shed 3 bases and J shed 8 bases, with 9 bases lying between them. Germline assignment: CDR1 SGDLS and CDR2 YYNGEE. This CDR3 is CASSDNRDEQFF. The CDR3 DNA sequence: TGTGCCAGCAGCGATAATCGGGATGAGCAGTTCTTC.

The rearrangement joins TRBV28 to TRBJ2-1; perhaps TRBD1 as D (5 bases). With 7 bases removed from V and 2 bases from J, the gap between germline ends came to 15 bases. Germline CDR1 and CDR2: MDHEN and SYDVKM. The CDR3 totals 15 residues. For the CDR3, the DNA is TGTGCCAGCACCCCTTTAGGGGTGACCTACAATGAGCAGTTCTTC. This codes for CASTPLGVTYNEQFF. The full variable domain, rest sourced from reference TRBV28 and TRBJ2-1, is DVKVTQSSRYLVKRTGEKVFLECVQDMDHENMFWYRQDPGLGLRLIYFSYDVKMKEKGDIPEGYSVSREKKERFSLILESASTNQTSMYLCASTPLGVTYNEQFFGPGTRLTVL.

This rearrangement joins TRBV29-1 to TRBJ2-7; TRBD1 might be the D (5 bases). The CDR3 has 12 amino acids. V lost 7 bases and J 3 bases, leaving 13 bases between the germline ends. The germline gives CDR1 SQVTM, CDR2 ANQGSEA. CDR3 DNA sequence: TGCAGCGCTGGACACACTGTCTACGAGCAGTACTTC. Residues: CSAGHTVYEQYF.

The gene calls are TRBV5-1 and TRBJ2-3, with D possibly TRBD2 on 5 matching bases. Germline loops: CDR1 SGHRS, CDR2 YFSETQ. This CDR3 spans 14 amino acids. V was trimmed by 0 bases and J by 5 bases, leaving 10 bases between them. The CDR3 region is CASSLESEGDTQYF. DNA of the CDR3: TGCGCCAGCAGCTTGGAGTCAGAGGGAGATACGCAGTATTTT.

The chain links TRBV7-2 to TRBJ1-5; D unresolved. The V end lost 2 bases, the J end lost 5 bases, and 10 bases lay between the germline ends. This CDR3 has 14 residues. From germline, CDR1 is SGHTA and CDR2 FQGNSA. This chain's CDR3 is CASSLISRDQPQHF. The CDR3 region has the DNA TGTGCCAGCAGCTTAATTAGCAGAGATCAGCCCCAGCATTTT.

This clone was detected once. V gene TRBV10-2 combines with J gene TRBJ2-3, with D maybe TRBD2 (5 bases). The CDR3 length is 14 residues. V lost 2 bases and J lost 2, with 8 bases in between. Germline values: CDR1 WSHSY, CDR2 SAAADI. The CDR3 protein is CASSEGGYTDTQYF. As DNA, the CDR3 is TGCGCCAGCAGTGAGGGCGGGTACACAGATACGCAGTATTTT.